This note documents a single T cell receptor (beta chain) sequence. Its antigen has not been determined. No much larger clone exists at a distance of one base, and base qualities are not known. This sample is drawn from a study of T cell responses to AZD1222 COVID-19 vaccine (dated by TCRdb to about 2021). The study in broad terms: TCR sequencing was performed for about 250 trial participants, of whom 200 to 220 were given two doses of AZD1222 and around 26 were given two doses of MenACWY control vaccine. Trial participants were enrolled by age into 18-55, 56-69 and 70-plus year subgroups, with around 150, 28 and 57 TCR-sequenced participants respectively. Overall study results and their limits: Participants were mostly white British, with more females than males. The authors suggested clonal diversity may have been underestimated. Conclusions about previously exposed vaccinees are limited, since just six AZD1222 recipients were seropositive for SARS-CoV-2 at baseline. In the small 56-69-year group, the increase in depth fell short of significance, most likely because of low power. The whole spike protein was spanned by vaccine-associated CD4 TCRs, and dominant responses were seen in regions 160-218 and 743-854. Because no day 14 peak-response samples were available, the repertoires could be characterized only after the peak T cell response. Nearly half of unique spike-specific TCRs reportedly recognized epitopes outside regions mutated in the B.1.351 and B.1.1.7 variants. A significant rise in spike-specific TCR breadth and depth was observed after two AZD1222 doses relative to day 0 and relative to MenACWY recipients.

The time point label, read with the paper, signifies: about 28 days (+/-7) after the second vaccine dose. Because spike-specific TCR depth and breadth did not differ between the two schedules, AZD1222 recipients who got a second dose at roughly 4 weeks were pooled with those who got a second dose at roughly 12 weeks. The vaccinee samples were drawn from two UK trials, COV001 and COV002, one of which was a single-blind randomized controlled phase 2/3 trial testing AZD1222 (ChAdOx1 nCoV-19) in healthy adults. For TCRbeta chain sequencing, PBMC samples from trial participants were taken at day 0 and at day 28 after the second dose. The CDR3 regions of human TCRbeta chains were analyzed by immunosequencing. As for how the authors treated the data: Repertoire TCRs were checked for matches against a reference library of SARS-CoV-2-specific TCRs that had been generated using the MIRA antigen-specificity platform. Breadth was defined as the fraction of unique TCRs that were SARS-CoV-2-associated, and depth was defined as the fraction of total T cells that were SARS-CoV-2-associated. Each spike-specific TCR was assigned to its reactive spike region and to a CD4 or CD8 class using the MIRA data. Log10-transformed breadth and depth values were compared by one-way ANOVA with Sidak's multiple comparisons tests. This is the immuneACCESS table as TCRdb keeps it, with only in-frame sequences that have V and J called. A part of the clones is gone; compared with another copy, unresolved V genes explain less than half, and the rest is unexplained. V and J calls and clone size are copied from that table; D and trimming were computed from the DNA. Counted in this sample were about 170,000 clones; roughly nine tenths of them appeared once. 0.95% to 1.1% of the sample is in the top ten clones.

V drops 2 bases and J drops 1 base, leaving 8 bases in between. Based on the germline V gene, the CDR1 and CDR2 sequences are SGHAT and FQNNGV. The CDR3 sequence holds 14 residues, the cysteine and phenylalanine included. CDR3 DNA is the only sequence kept; it has 42 bases, read in frame from the first base. The chain joins TRBV11-2 to TRBJ2-5, with the D gene not confidently named. This sequence originates from an adult who received the AZD1222 COVID-19 vaccine. The source was peripheral blood, collected 28 days after the second AZD1222 dose. The DNA sequence is as follows: TGTGCCAGCAGCTTAAGTGGGTTCCAAGAGACCCAGTACTTC. This sequence encodes CASSLSGFQETQYF.